A single sample is the source of the 14 T cell receptor beta chains below, sequenced in a study of blood T cell repertoires in COVID-19. TCRdb's copy holds only in-frame clones and misses some; the assay was immunoSEQ multiplex PCR. The data show about 170,000 clones, around 90% seen once. Sequencing used peripheral blood. These TCRs come from a man in his fifties or sixties with acute or convalescent COVID-19.

This sequence joins TRBV3-1 (or the pseudogene TRBV3-2) and TRBJ2-2, with TRBD1 matching over 7 bases. The CDR3 runs 16 residues. Trimming at V came to 5 bases and at J to 0 bases, leaving 6 bases not matched to a gene. CDR1 and CDR2 from the germline V gene are LGHDT and YNNKEL (reference sequence). In DNA form, the CDR3 reads TGTGCCAGCAGCAAAAGGGGGCCCTCGAACACCGGGGAGCTGTTTTTT. It codes for CASSKRGPSNTGELFF.

This chain joins TRBV2 and TRBJ1-2; no clear D gene. Germline assignment: CDR1 SNHLY and CDR2 FYNNEI. This CDR3 has 12 residues. Trimming stripped 3 bases from V and 6 bases from J, with 8 bases between. CDR3 sequence: CASSEEANGYTF. DNA for the CDR3: TGTGCCAGCAGTGAGGAGGCGAATGGCTACACCTTC.

The chain links TRBV7-8 to TRBJ1-2; D unresolved. The CDR3 contains 14 residues. Germline values: CDR1 SGHVS, CDR2 FQNEAQ. Trimming pared 5 bases from V and 3 bases from J, leaving 13 bases between. The CDR3 nucleotides are TGTGCCAGCAGCCCTCGCGTTGGAGACTATGGCTACACCTTC. It codes for CASSPRVGDYGYTF.

The chain uses TRBV9 and TRBJ2-5; the match to TRBD2 covers 13 bases. The CDR3 runs to 18 residues. J lost 2 bases, V lost 3 bases, and 10 bases had no gene match. Germline values: CDR1 SGDLS, CDR2 YYNGEE. The CDR3 region has the DNA TGTGCCAGCAGCGCACGACTAGCGGGGGGTTCCCAACAAGAGACCCAGTACTTC. This sequence encodes CASSARLAGGSQQETQYF.

The genes are TRBV9 and TRBJ1-1; 9 nucleotides agree with TRBD1. Germline lookup yields CDR1 SGDLS and CDR2 YYNGEE. This CDR3 comprises 15 residues. The V segment lost 4 bases and the J segment 5 bases; nucleotides outside the gene matches: 9. The CDR3 sequence is CASSIWDRDTTEAFF. In DNA form, the CDR3 reads TGTGCCAGCAGCATATGGGACAGGGATACGACTGAAGCTTTCTTT.

The gene calls are TRBV27 and TRBJ1-1; possibly TRBD1 for D (5 bases). Germline V lookup: CDR1 MNHEY, CDR2 SMNVEV (reference sequence). This CDR3 spans 13 amino acids. V was pared by 2 bases and J by 4 bases, with 8 bases between. In DNA form, the CDR3 reads TGTGCCAGCAGTTTACGCAGGGCCACTGAAGCTTTCTTT. Amino acid sequence: CASSLRRATEAFF.

A word on this clone: The same CDR3 arises from other DNA sequences in this sample as well. V usage is TRBV9 and J usage is TRBJ1-1; TRBD1 is a possible D gene (5 bases). V was pared by 0 bases and J by 5 bases, with 11 bases between. The CDR3 sequence is 14 residues long. Looked up from germline, CDR1 is SGDLS and CDR2 is YYNGEE. The CDR3 is CASSVAPGGTEAFF. CDR3 DNA sequence: TGTGCCAGCAGCGTAGCACCCGGGGGTACTGAAGCTTTCTTT. Variable domain in full (rest from reference TRBV9 and TRBJ1-1): DSGVTQTPKHLITATGQRVTLRCSPRSGDLSVYWYQQSLDQGLQFLIQYYNGEERAKGNILERFSAQQFPDLHSELNLSSLELGDSALYFCASSVAPGGTEAFFGQGTRLTVV.

The gene calls are TRBV27 and TRBJ2-1, with D possibly being TRBD1 (6 bases). This CDR3 region has 14 residues. From germline, CDR1 is MNHEY and CDR2 SMNVEV (reference sequence). The V gene lost 4 bases and the J gene lost 5 bases, with 12 bases spanning the gap. CDR3 sequence: CASSSATGNNEQFF. The CDR3 region has the DNA TGTGCCAGCAGTTCGGCTACAGGGAACAATGAGCAGTTCTTC.

The chain uses TRBV11-3 and TRBJ2-3, with D possibly TRBD2 on 6 matching bases. Trimming took 2 bases from V and 3 from J, leaving 15 bases between them. This CDR3 has 16 amino acids. The V gene's germline CDR1 is SGHNT and CDR2 YENEEA. As DNA, the CDR3 is TGTGCCAGCAGCTTAAGGACTATTCAGGGAACAGATACGCAGTATTTT. Protein product: CASSLRTIQGTDTQYF.

This clone appeared once. V is TRBV5-1 and J is TRBJ2-3; D is uncertain. Germline assignment: CDR1 SGHRS and CDR2 YFSETQ. This CDR3 is 15 amino acids long. Trimming removed 0 bases from V and 1 base from J, with 9 bases in between. The CDR3, as DNA: TGCGCCAGCAGCTTGGAGAACAGACGCACAGATACGCAGTATTTT. It translates to CASSLENRRTDTQYF.

A single count supports this clone. The gene calls are TRBV18 and TRBJ1-1, with D perhaps TRBD1 (6 bases). The CDR3 consists of 13 residues. CDR1 KGHSH and CDR2 LQKENI come from the germline V gene. Trimming cost V 0 bases and J 12 bases, with 14 bases left between them. CDR3 sequence: CASSPPGGLGTFF. In DNA form, the CDR3 reads TGTGCCAGCTCACCACCCGGGGGGCTAGGAACTTTCTTT. The variable domain in full, with the rest retrieved from reference TRBV18 and TRBJ1-1, is NAGVMQNPRHLVRRRGQEARLRCSPMKGHSHVYWYRQLPEEGLKFMVYLQKENIIDESGMPKERFSAEFPKEGPSILRIQQVVRGDSAAYFCASSPPGGLGTFFGQGTRLTVV.

The rearrangement uses TRBV19 and TRBJ2-1; 7 bases are shared with TRBD2. V shed 6 bases and J 3 bases; nucleotides not matched to a gene: 5. Germline CDR1 LNHDA, CDR2 SQIVND (reference sequence). The CDR3 covers 14 residues. The CDR3 reads CASSLGLGYNEQFF. In nucleotides, the CDR3 is TGTGCCAGTAGCCTCGGACTAGGCTACAATGAGCAGTTCTTC.

As to this clone: The same CDR3 can be traced to other DNA sequences in this sample. This chain joins TRBV30 and TRBJ1-5; D is uncertain. Per germline, CDR1 GTSNPN and CDR2 SVGIG (reference sequence). The V end was cut by 3 bases, the J end by 3 bases, with 6 bases between. The CDR3 contains 12 residues. Here the CDR3 DNA reads TGTGCCTGGAGCAGGTCCAATCAGCCCCAGCATTTT. Its protein product is CAWSRSNQPQHF.

The chain couples TRBV19 to TRBJ2-1, with 9 bases identical to TRBD1. Germline lookup yields CDR1 LNHDA and CDR2 SQIVND (reference sequence). This CDR3 has 15 residues. V shed 5 bases and J 7 bases; nucleotides not matched to a gene: 9. CDR3 amino acids: CASSLSGTGWNEQFF. The CDR3 DNA reads TGTGCCAGTAGTCTATCCGGGACAGGGTGGAATGAGCAGTTCTTC.